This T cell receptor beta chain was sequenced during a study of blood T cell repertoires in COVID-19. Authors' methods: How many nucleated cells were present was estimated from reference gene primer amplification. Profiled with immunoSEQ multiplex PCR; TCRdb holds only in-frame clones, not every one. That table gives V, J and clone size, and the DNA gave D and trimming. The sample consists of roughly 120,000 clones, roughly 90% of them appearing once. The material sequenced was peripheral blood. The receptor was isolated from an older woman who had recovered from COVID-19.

CDR3 in DNA: TGTGCCAGCAGCTCCACACCAGGGACAGCGAAAGAGACCCAGTACTTC. Its translation is CASSSTPGTAKETQYF. The chain joins TRBV11-2 to TRBJ2-5; 7 positions match TRBD1. The CDR3 sequence is 16 residues long. Germline CDR1 reads SGHAT; CDR2 reads FQNNGV. V was pared by 4 bases and J by 3 bases, with 11 bases of the junction left unmatched.